The clone carrying this T cell receptor beta chain was seen only a few times. The data were obtained in a study of identical twins. Each CDR3 protein gets one entry after TCRdb re-called the 5' RACE reads with MiXCR. The sample has approximately 500,000 distinct CDR3 sequences; 20% to 25% are singletons. This sample was shared with a second study, whose subject was T cells expressing NK-cell markers.

The receptor's source is a woman between 18 and 29 years old in good health. Sequenced material: CD4+ T cells sorted from blood.

CDR3 bases: TGTGCCAGCAGCCCGCCCCGGGACAGCACCTACGAGCAGTACTTC. This encodes CASSPPRDSTYEQYF. The rearrangement uses TRBV6-1 and TRBJ2-7; 7 nucleotides agree with TRBD1. CDR1 and CDR2 (germline): MNHNS, SASEGT. This CDR3 is 15 amino acids long. V lost 6 bases and J lost 2; bases outside the gene matches: 10.